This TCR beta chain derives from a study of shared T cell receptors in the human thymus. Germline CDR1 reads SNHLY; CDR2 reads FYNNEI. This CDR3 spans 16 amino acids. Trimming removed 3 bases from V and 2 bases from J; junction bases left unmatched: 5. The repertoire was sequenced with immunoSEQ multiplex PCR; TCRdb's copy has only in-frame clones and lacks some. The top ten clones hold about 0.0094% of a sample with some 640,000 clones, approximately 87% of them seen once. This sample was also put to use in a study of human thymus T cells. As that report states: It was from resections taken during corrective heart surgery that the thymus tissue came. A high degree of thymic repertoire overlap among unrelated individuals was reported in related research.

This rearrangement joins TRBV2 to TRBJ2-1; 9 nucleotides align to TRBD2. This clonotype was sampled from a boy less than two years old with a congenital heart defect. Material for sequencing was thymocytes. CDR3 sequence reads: CASSEFPSGTYNEQFF. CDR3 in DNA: TGTGCCAGCAGTGAGTTCCCTAGCGGGACCTACAATGAGCAGTTCTTC.